This note documents a single TCR beta chain sequence. The antigen remains undetermined. Total RNA was extracted at no less than 6 micrograms per sample. The sample comes from a study of blood T cells in healthy people across ages. Findings and caveats of the study: When set beside aged donors, long-lived donors presented more naive CD4+ cells and higher diversity.

For the second PCR, which ran for roughly 7 to 11 cycles, a sample-barcoded 5' primer and a J-beta primer mix were used. Using its own MiXCR run on the 5' RACE reads, TCRdb lists one record per CDR3 protein. In the table there are hundreds of thousands of distinct CDR3 sequences, 40% to 50% of which are singletons. Germline lookup yields CDR1 SEHNR and CDR2 FQNEAQ (reference sequence). Trimming removed 3 bases from V and 6 bases from J; junction bases left unmatched: 2. The length of the CDR3 is 14 residues. This sequence was found in a man in his sixties in good health. The specimen sequenced was blood. The rearrangement links TRBV7-9 to TRBJ2-2, with 9 bases identical to TRBD2. CDR3 in amino acids: CASSLTSGAGELFF. As DNA, the CDR3 is TGTGCCAGCAGCTTGACTAGCGGAGCCGGGGAGCTGTTTTTT.